This T cell receptor (beta chain) was sequenced in a study of STAT3 mutations in large granular lymphocyte leukemia. Study at large: Roughly half of the longitudinally sequenced T-LGLL patients carried detectable canonical activating STAT3 mutations. Over half of T-LGLL patients had one or more immunosuppressive regimens.

Germline trimming cut 5 bases from V and 8 bases from J; bases unmatched to any gene: 12. The CDR3 totals 14 residues. Germline V CDR1 and CDR2: SQVTM, ANQGSEA. Profiling relied on immunoSEQ multiplex PCR, and the TCRdb table lists in-frame clones only, not all of them. The sample holds 35,000 to 40,000 clones, roughly 88% seen once. Points on this clone: Its antigen is currently unknown.

Findings of the study overall: At least one immunodominant TCR beta clonotype appeared in every T-cell large granular lymphocyte leukemia patient. Samples missed the first appearance of the clone.

The receptor's source is a human donor with T large granular lymphocyte leukemia. Some clones in this sample may be carry-over from other donors' samples. The sample taken for sequencing was PBMCs. The V call is TRBV29-1, the J call TRBJ1-2, with 9 bases lining up with TRBD1. This CDR3 reads CSVSQGASVGGYTF. CDR3 DNA: TGCAGCGTTTCACAGGGGGCGAGTGTCGGAGGCTACACCTTC. The full variable domain, rest sourced from reference TRBV29-1 and TRBJ1-2, is SAVISQKPSRDICQRGTSLTIQCQVDSQVTMMFWYRQQPGQSLTLIATANQGSEATYESGFVIDKFPISRPNLTFSTLTVSNMSPEDSSIYLCSVSQGASVGGYTFGSGTRLTVV.